This TCR beta chain emerged from a study of sequential checkpoint blockade in melanoma. As for the study in general: Each arm's sequence ended with maintenance nivolumab.

The treatment: randomized to nivolumab then ipilimumab (arm A) or the reverse (arm B). Sorted cells were live CD3+CD8+, lacking CD19 and CD56, from PBMCs. Germline V CDR1 and CDR2: KGHSY, FQNENV. The CDR3 contains 17 residues. Trimming removed 3 bases at V and 7 bases at J, with 22 bases between. Profiled with immunoSEQ multiplex PCR; TCRdb holds only in-frame clones, not every one. Counted here are 8,500 to 10,000 clones, roughly two thirds occurring once; the ten biggest clones make up more than 20%. The starting material was CD8+ T cells sorted from blood (inferred from file names), obtained from a patient given nivolumab and ipilimumab in sequence. V usage is TRBV16 and J usage is TRBJ2-1, with D perhaps TRBD1 (6 bases). The receptor was derived from a human donor with melanoma. For the CDR3, the DNA is TGTGCCAGCAGCCACCGAGGGACATTTGGCCGAAGGAATGAGCAGTTCTTC. Translating it yields CASSHRGTFGRRNEQFF.